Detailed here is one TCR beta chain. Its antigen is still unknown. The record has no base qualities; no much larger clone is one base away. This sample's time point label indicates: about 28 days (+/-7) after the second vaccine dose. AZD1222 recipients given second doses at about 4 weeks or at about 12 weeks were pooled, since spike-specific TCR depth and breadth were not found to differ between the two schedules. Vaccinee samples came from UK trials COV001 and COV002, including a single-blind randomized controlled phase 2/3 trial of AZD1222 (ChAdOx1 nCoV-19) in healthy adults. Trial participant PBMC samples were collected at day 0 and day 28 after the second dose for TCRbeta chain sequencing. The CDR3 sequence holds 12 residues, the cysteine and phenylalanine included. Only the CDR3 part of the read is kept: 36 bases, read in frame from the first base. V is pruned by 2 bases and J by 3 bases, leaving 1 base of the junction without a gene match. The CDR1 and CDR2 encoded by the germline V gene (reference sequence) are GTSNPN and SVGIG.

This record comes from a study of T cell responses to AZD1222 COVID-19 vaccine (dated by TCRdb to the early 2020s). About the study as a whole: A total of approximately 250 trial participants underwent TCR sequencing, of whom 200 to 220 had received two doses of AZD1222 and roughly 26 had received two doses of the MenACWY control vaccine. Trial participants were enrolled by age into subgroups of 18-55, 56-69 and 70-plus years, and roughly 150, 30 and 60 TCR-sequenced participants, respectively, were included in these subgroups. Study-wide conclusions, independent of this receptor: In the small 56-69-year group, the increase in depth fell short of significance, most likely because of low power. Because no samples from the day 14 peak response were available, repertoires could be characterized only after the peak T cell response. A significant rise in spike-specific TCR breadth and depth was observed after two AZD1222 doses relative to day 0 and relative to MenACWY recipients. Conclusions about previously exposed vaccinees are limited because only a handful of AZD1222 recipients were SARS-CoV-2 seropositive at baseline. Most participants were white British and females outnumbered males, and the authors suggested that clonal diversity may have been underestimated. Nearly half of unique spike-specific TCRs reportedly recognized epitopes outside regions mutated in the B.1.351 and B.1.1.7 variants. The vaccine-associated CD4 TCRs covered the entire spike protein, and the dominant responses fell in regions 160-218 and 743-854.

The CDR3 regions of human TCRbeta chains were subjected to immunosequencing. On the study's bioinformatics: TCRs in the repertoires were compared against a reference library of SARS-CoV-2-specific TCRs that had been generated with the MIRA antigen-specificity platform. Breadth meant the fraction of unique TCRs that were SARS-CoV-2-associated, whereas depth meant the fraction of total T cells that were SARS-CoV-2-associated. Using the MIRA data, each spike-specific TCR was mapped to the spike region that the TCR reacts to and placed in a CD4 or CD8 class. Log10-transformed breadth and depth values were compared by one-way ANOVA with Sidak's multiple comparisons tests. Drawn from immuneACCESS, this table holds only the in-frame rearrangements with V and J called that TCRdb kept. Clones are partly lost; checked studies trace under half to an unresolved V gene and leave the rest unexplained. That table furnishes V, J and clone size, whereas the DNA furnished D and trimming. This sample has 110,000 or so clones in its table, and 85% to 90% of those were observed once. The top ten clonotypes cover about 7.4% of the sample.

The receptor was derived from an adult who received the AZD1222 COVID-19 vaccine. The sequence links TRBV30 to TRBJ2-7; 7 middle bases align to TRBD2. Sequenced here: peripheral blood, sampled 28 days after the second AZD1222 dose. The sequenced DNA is TGTGCCTGGAGTAGGGAGGGCTACGAGCAGTACTTC. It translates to CAWSREGYEQYF.